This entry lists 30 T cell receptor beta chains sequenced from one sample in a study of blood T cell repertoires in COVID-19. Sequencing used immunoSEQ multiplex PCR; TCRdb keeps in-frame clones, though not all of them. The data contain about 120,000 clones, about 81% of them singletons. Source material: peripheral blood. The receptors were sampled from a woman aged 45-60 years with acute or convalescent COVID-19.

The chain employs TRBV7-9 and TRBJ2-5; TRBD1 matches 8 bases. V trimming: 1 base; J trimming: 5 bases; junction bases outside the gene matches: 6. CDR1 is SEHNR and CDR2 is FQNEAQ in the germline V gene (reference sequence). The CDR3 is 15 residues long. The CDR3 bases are TGTGCCAGCAGCTTAGACGGGACAGGTGTCGAGACCCAGTACTTC. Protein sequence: CASSLDGTGVETQYF.

CDR3 sequence: CASSYSTSPSYNEQFF. For the CDR3, the DNA is TGTGCCAGCAGCTATTCGACTAGCCCCTCCTACAATGAGCAGTTCTTC. This chain uses TRBV5-4 with TRBJ2-1; 7 bases line up with TRBD2. The V gene end was trimmed by 3 bases and the J gene end by 0 bases; junction bases not matched to a gene: 6. Germline lookup yields CDR1 SGHNT and CDR2 YYREEE (reference sequence). This CDR3 has 16 residues.

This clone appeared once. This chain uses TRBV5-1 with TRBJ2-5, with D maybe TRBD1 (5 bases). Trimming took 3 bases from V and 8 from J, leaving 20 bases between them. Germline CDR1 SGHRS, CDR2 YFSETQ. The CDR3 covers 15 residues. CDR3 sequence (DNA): TGCGCCAGCAGCTCACCCCGATCTTCAGGGAACACCCAGTACTTC. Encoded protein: CASSSPRSSGNTQYF.

The CDR3 loop reads CARQGFKQYF. As DNA, the CDR3 is TGCGCCAGACAGGGATTCAAGCAGTACTTC. The chain carries TRBV10-1 and TRBJ2-7; D possibly corresponds to TRBD1 (6 bases). V was clipped by 9 bases and J by 8 bases, with 11 bases between them. The CDR3 runs 10 residues. In germline, CDR1 is WNHNN, CDR2 SYGVQD (reference sequence).

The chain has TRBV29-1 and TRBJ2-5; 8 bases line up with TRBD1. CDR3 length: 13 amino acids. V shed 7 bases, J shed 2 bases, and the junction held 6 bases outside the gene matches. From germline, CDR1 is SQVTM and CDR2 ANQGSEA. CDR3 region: CSALRDRQETQYF. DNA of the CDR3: TGCAGCGCACTCCGGGACAGGCAAGAGACCCAGTACTTC.

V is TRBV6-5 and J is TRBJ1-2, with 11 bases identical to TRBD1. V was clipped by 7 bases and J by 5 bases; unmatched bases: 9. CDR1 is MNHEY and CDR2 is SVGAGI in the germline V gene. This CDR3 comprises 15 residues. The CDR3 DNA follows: TGTGCCAGCACCACCCAGGACAGGGGGCGGTATGGCTACACCTTC. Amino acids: CASTTQDRGRYGYTF.

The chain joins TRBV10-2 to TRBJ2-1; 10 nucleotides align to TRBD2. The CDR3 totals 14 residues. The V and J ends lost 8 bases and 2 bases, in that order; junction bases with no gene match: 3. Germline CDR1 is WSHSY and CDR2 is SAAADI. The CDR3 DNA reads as TGCGCCAGCCGGACTAGCGGAGCCTACAATGAGCAGTTCTTC. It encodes CASRTSGAYNEQFF.

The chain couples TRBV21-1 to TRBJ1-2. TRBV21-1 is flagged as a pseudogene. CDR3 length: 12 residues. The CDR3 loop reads CASSGRDYGYTF. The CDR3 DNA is TGTGCCAGCAGCGGTCGCGACTATGGCTACACCTTC.

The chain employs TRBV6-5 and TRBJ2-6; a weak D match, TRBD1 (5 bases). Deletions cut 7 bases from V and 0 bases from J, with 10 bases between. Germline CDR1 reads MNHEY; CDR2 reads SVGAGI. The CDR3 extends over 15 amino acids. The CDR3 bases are TGTGCCAGCAAGCAGGGTTACTCTGGGGCCAACGTCCTGACTTTC. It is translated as CASKQGYSGANVLTF.

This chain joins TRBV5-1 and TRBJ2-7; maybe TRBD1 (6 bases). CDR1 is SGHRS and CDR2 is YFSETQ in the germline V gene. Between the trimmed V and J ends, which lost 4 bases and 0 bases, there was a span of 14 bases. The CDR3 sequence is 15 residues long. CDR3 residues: CASSLGQPLSYEQYF. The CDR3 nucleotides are TGCGCCAGCAGCCTCGGACAGCCCCTCTCCTACGAGCAGTACTTC. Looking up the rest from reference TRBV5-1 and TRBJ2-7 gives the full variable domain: KAGVTQTPRYLIKTRGQQVTLSCSPISGHRSVSWYQQTPGQGLQFLFEYFSETQRNKGNFPGRFSGRQFSNSRSEMNVSTLELGDSALYLCASSLGQPLSYEQYFGPGTRLTVT.

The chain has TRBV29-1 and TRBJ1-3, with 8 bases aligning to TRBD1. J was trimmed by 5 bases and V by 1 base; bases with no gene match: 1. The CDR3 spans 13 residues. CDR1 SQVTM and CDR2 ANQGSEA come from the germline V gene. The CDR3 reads CSVEGTGRNTIYF. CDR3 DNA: TGCAGCGTTGAAGGGACAGGGAGAAACACCATATATTTT.

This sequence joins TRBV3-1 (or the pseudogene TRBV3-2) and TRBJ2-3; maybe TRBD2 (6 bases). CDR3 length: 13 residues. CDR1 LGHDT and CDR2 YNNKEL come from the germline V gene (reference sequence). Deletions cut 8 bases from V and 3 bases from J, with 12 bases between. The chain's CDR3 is CASGEVATDTQYF. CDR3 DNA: TGTGCCAGCGGGGAGGTAGCTACAGATACGCAGTATTTT.

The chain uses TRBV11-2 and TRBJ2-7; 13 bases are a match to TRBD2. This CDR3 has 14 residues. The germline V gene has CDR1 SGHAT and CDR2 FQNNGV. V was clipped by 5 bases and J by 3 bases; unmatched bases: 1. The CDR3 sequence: CASSRTSGSYEQYF. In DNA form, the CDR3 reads TGTGCCAGCAGCCGGACTAGCGGGAGCTACGAGCAGTACTTC.

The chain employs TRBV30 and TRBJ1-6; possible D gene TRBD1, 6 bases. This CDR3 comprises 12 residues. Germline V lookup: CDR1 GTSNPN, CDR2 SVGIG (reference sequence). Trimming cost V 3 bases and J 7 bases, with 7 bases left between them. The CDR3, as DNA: TGTGCCTGGAGAGGACAGAATTCACCCCTCCACTTT. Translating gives CAWRGQNSPLHF.

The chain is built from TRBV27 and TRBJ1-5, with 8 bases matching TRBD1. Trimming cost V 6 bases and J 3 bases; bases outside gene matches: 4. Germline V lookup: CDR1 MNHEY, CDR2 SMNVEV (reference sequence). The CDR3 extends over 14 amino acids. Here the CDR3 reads CASSRDRYNQPQHF. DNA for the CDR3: TGTGCCAGCAGCAGGGACAGGTACAATCAGCCCCAGCATTTT.

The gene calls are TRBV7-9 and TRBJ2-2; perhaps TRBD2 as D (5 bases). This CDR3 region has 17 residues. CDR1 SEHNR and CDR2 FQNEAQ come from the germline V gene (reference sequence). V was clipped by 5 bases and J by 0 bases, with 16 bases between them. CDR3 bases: TGTGCCAGCAGCCCCATTCTATCCGGGACGAACACCGGGGAGCTGTTTTTT. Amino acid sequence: CASSPILSGTNTGELFF. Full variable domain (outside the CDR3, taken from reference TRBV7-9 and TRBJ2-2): DTGVSQNPRHKITKRGQNVTFRCDPISEHNRLYWYRQTLGQGPEFLTYFQNEAQLEKSRLLSDRFSAERPKGSFSTLEIQRTEQGDSAMYLCASSPILSGTNTGELFFGEGSRLTVL.

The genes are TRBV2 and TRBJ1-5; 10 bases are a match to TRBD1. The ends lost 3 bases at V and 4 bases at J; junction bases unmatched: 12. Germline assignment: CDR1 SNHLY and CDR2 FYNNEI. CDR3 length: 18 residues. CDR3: CASSEGQGIVLGNQPQHF. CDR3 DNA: TGTGCCAGCAGTGAGGGACAGGGGATTGTTTTGGGTAATCAGCCCCAGCATTTT.

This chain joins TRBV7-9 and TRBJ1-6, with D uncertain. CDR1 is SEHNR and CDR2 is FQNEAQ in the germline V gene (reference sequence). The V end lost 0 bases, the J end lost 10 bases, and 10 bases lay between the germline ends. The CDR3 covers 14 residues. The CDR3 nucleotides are TGTGCCAGCAGCTTAGCCGGGTTTGGCTCACCCCTCCACTTT. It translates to CASSLAGFGSPLHF.

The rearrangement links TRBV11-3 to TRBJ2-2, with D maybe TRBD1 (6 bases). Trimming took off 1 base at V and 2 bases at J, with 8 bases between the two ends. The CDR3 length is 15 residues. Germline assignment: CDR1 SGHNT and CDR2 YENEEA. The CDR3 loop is CASSLGQANTGELFF. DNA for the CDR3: TGTGCCAGCAGCTTAGGACAGGCTAACACCGGGGAGCTGTTTTTT.

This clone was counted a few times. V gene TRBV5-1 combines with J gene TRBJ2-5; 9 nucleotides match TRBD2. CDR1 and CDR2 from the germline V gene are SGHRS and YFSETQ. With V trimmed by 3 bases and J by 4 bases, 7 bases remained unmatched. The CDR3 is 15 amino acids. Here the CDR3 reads CASSSLSGSGETQYF. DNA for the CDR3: TGCGCCAGCAGCTCCCTTAGCGGGAGCGGAGAGACCCAGTACTTC.

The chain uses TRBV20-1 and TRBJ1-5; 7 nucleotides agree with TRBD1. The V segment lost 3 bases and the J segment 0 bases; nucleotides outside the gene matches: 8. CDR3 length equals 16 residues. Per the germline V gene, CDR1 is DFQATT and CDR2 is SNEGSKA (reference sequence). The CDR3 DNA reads TGCAGTGCTAGTGCCAGGGGGACTCTTAGCAATCAGCCCCAGCATTTT. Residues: CSASARGTLSNQPQHF.

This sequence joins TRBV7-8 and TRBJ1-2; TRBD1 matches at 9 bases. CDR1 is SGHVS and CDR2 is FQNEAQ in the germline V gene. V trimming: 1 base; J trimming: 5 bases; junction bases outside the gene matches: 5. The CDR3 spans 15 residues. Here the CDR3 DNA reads TGTGCCAGCAGCTTAGACGTGGGACAGGGATATGGCTACACCTTC. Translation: CASSLDVGQGYGYTF.

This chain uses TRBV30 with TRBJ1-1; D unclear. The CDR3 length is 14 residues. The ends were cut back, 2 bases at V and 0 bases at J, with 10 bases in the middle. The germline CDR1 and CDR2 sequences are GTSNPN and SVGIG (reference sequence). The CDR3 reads CAWSREGLNTEAFF. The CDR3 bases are TGTGCCTGGAGTAGGGAGGGTCTGAACACTGAAGCTTTCTTT.

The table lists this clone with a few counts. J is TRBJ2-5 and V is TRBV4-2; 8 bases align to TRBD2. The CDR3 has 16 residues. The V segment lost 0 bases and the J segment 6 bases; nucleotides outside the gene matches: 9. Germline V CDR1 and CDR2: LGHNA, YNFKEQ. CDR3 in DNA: TGTGCCAGCAGCCAAGATCTGGCTAGCGGGCGACAGACCCAGTACTTC. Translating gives CASSQDLASGRQTQYF.

The CDR3 DNA reads TGTGCCAGCTCACCGGGACATACTACTGGAAACACCATATATTTT. Translated: CASSPGHTTGNTIYF. V is TRBV18 and J is TRBJ1-3; D might be TRBD1 (6 bases). The V gene lost 3 bases and the J gene lost 2 bases, with 11 bases spanning the gap. The CDR3 has 15 residues. Germline V gene data show CDR1 as KGHSH and CDR2 as LQKENI.

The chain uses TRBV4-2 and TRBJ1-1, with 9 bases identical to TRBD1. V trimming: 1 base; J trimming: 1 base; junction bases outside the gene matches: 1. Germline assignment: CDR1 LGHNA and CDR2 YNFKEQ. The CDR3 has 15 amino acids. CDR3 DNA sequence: TGTGCCAGCAGCCAAGGGGGACAGGGGAACACTGAAGCTTTCTTT. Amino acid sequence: CASSQGGQGNTEAFF.

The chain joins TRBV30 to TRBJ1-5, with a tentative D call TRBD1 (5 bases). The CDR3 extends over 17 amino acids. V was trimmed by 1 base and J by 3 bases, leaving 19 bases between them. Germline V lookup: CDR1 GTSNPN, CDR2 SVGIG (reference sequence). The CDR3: CAWSARIHGTYNQPQHF. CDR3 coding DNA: TGTGCCTGGAGTGCCCGAATCCACGGGACTTACAATCAGCCCCAGCATTTT.

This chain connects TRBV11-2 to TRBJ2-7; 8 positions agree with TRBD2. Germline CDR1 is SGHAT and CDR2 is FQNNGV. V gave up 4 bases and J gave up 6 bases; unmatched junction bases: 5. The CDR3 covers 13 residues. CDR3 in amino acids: CASSSGLAGEQYF. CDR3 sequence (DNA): TGTGCCAGCAGCTCGGGCCTAGCGGGCGAGCAGTACTTC.

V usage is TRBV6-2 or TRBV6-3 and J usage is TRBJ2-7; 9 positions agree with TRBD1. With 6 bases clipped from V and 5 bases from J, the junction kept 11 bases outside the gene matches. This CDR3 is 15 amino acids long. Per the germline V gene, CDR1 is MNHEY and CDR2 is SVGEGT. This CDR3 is CASSNPQGARNEQYF. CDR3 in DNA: TGTGCCAGCAGCAATCCACAGGGGGCCAGGAACGAGCAGTACTTC.

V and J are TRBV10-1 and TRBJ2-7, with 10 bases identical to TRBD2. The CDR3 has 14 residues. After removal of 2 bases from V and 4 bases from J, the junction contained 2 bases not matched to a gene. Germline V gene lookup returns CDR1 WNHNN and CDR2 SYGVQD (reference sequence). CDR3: CASSETSGEYEQYF. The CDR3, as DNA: TGCGCCAGCAGTGAGACTAGCGGGGAATACGAGCAGTACTTC.